Sequencing of this T cell receptor (beta chain) was carried out in a study of shared clonotypes between healthy human individuals. V was cut by 0 bases and J by 4 bases, with 28 bases left in between. The CDR3 is 22 residues long. Germline CDR1 is KGHSH and CDR2 is LQKENI. Sequencing used immunoSEQ multiplex PCR; TCRdb keeps in-frame clones, though not all of them. The sample lists some 500,000 clones; more than 95% were seen once. General study results and limits: Clonotype sharing among donors, it was expected, would be affected by sequencing depth. For naive CD4 cells, 4.5% to 6.5% of clonotypes were shared across a handful of donors.

As to this clone: The antigen remains unidentified.

The source material was naive CD4+ T cells sorted from blood. Subset denoted: CD45RA+ positively selected. The rearrangement joins TRBV18 to TRBJ2-6; D not resolved. The receptor was isolated from a woman aged 30 to 39 in good health. In DNA form, the CDR3 reads TGTGCCAGCTCACCACCATCCTCCGGGCGACCTCTGCTTATTGTGGGGGCCAACGTCCTGACTTTC. Translating gives CASSPPSSGRPLLIVGANVLTF.